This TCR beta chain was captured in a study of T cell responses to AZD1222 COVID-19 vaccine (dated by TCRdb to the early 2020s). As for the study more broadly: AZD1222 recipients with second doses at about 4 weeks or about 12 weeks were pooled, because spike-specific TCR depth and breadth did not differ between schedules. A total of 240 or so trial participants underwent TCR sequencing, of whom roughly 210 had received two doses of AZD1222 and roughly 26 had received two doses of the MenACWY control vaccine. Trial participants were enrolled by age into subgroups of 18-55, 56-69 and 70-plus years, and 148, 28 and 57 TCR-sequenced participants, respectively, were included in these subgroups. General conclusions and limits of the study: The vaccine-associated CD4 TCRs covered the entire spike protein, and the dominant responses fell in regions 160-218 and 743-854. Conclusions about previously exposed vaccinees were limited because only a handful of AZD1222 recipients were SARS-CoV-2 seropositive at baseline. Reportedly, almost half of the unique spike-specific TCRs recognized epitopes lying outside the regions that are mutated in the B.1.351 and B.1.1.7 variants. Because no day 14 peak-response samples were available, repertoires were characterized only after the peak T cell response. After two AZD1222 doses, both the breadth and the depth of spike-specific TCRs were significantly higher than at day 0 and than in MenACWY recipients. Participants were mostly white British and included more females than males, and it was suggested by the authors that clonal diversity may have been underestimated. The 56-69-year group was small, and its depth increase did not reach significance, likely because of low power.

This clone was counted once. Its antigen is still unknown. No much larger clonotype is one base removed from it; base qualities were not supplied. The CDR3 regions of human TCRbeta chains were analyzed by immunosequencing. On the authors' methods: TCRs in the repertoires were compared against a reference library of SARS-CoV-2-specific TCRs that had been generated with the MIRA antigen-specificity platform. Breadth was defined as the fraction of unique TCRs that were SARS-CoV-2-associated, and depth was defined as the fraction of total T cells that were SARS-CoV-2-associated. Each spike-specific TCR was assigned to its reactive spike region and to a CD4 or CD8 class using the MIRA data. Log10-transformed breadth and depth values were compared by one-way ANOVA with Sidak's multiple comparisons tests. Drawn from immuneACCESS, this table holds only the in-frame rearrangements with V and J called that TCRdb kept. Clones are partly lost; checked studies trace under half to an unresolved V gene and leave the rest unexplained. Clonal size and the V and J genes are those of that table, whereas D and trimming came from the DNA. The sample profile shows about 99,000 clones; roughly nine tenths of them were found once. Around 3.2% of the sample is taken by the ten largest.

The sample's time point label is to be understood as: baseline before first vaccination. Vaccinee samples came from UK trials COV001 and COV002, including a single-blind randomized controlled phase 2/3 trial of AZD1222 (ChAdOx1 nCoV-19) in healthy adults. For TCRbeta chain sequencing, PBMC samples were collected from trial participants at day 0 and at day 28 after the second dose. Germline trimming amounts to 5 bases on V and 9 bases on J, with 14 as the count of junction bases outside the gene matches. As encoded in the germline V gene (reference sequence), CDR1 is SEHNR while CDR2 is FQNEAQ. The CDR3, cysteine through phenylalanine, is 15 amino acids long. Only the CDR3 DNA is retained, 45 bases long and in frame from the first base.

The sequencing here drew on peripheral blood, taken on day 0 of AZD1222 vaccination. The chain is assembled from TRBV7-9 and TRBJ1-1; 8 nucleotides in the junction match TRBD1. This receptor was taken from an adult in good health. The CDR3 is CASSEQGDRITQAFF. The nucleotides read TGTGCCAGCAGCGAACAGGGGGACCGAATTACCCAAGCTTTCTTT.